These 20 T cell receptor beta chains were sequenced from one sample in a study of early T cells in non-severe SARS-CoV-2 infection. TCRdb reprocessed the 5' RACE reads via MiXCR and lists one record per CDR3 protein. The sample includes about 21,000 distinct CDR3 sequences, under 5.5% of them seen just once. The sequenced sample was whole blood. Source of these receptors: an adult who was a healthcare worker with PCR-confirmed SARS-CoV-2 infection or an uninfected control (not recorded which).

This clonotype appeared many times. The rearrangement joins TRBV27 to TRBJ1-4; 7 positions match TRBD1. Germline CDR1 is MNHEY and CDR2 is SMNVEV (reference sequence). V was pared by 3 bases and J by 10 bases, with 11 bases of the junction left unmatched. The CDR3 extends over 15 amino acids. The CDR3 bases are TGTGCCAGCAGTTTGGGTGGGACAGTCCAAGGAAAACTGTTTTTT. It specifies CASSLGGTVQGKLFF.

In the case of this clonotype: It may be a read error: a sequence one base away is much more abundant. The chain links TRBV5-1 to TRBJ2-5, with 8 bases fitting TRBD1. The CDR3 sequence is 13 residues long. Germline loops: CDR1 SGHRS, CDR2 YFSETQ. V lost 6 bases to trimming and J lost 5 bases; unmatched junction nucleotides: 6. CDR3: CASTRSGGETQYF. The CDR3, as DNA: TGCGCCAGCACCCGATCAGGGGGCGAGACCCAGTACTTC.

This clonotype was seen many times. The rearrangement links TRBV30 to TRBJ1-1; TRBD1 aligns across 10 bases. The CDR3 loop spans 16 amino acids. V was pared by 8 bases and J by 2 bases, with 14 bases of the junction left unmatched. Germline V gives CDR1 GTSNPN, CDR2 SVGIG (reference sequence). As DNA, the CDR3 is TGTGCCCAACTACCCCGGGACAGGGGATCCAACACTGAAGCTTTCTTT. Amino acid sequence: CAQLPRDRGSNTEAFF. Variable domain in full (rest from reference TRBV30 and TRBJ1-1): SQTIHQWPATLVQPVGSPLSLECTVEGTSNPNLYWYRQAAGRGLQLLFYSVGIGQISSEVPQNLSASRPQDRQFILSSKKLLLSDSGFYLCAQLPRDRGSNTEAFFGQGTRLTVV.

This clonotype was seen at least ten times. The J gene is TRBJ1-1, the V gene TRBV29-1; 7 bases map to TRBD1. Germline V gene sequence: CDR1 SQVTM, CDR2 ANQGSEA. The CDR3 covers 11 residues. Trimming cost V 7 bases and J 7 bases; bases outside gene matches: 6. DNA of the CDR3: TGCAGCGCTCTAAACAGGGGTGAAGCTTTCTTT. This encodes CSALNRGEAFF.

The table lists this clonotype with many counts. The chain has TRBV7-3 and TRBJ2-5; 7 positions agree with TRBD1. Germline CDR1 is SGHTA and CDR2 is FQGTGA. The ends lost 5 bases at V and 6 bases at J; junction bases unmatched: 6. The CDR3 is made up of 13 amino acids. CDR3 loop: CASSLDRAQTQYF. The CDR3 DNA is TGTGCCAGCAGCCTCGACAGGGCCCAGACCCAGTACTTC. The whole variable domain, remainder taken from reference TRBV7-3 and TRBJ2-5, is GAGVSQTPSNKVTEKGKYVELRCDPISGHTALYWYRQSLGQGPEFLIYFQGTGAADDSGLPNDRFFAVRPEGSVSTLKIQRTERGDSAVYLCASSLDRAQTQYFGPGTRLLVL.

This clonotype was detected only a few times. The V and J genes are TRBV9 and TRBJ2-1, with a tentative D call TRBD2 (7 bases). The CDR3 spans 15 residues. Trimming stripped 0 bases from V and 4 bases from J, with 11 bases between. From germline, CDR1 is SGDLS and CDR2 YYNGEE. In nucleotides, the CDR3 is TGTGCCAGCAGCGTAGGGGCGGGGGCTTACAATGAGCAGTTCTTC. It is translated as CASSVGAGAYNEQFF.

This chain uses TRBV30 with TRBJ2-7; D gene ambiguous. Germline V lookup: CDR1 GTSNPN, CDR2 SVGIG (reference sequence). This CDR3 is 11 amino acids long. V was shortened by 1 base and J by 12 bases, with 13 bases between the two germline ends. CDR3 in amino acids: CAWSASHGRYF. The CDR3 DNA follows: TGTGCCTGGAGTGCGTCACACGGCCGGTACTTC.

This clonotype appeared a few times. V is TRBV6-5 and J is TRBJ1-6; D is undetermined. V lost 6 bases to trimming and J lost 0 bases, with 9 bases between them. Germline values: CDR1 MNHEY, CDR2 SVGAGI. The CDR3 is 15 residues long. The CDR3 region has the DNA TGTGCCAGCAGCCTATCGAGCTCCTATAATTCACCCCTCCACTTT. Translation gives CASSLSSSYNSPLHF.

This clonotype came up many times. The V gene is TRBV10-1, the J gene TRBJ2-3; perhaps TRBD2 as D (5 bases). This CDR3 spans 15 amino acids. Germline values: CDR1 WNHNN, CDR2 SYGVQD (reference sequence). V was trimmed by 2 bases and J by 1 base, leaving 10 bases between them. The CDR3 nucleotides read TGCGCCAGCAGTGAGGATGACTACCGCACAGATACGCAGTATTTT. Protein sequence: CASSEDDYRTDTQYF.

The chain links TRBV29-1 to TRBJ2-2, with D unclear. This CDR3 region has 17 residues. CDR1 is SQVTM, CDR2 ANQGSEA, per germline. Trimming removed 0 bases from V and 4 bases from J, with 18 bases in between. The CDR3 coding sequence is TGCAGCGTTGAAGATAGGAACACGCTTCCAACCACCGGGGAGCTGTTTTTT. Its protein is CSVEDRNTLPTTGELFF.

This clonotype was counted ten times or more. The chain combines TRBV7-3 with TRBJ2-1; D may match TRBD1 or TRBD2 (5 bases each). The CDR3 runs to 15 residues. The V and J ends lost 6 bases and 0 bases respectively, with 12 bases between them. Germline CDR1 SGHTA, CDR2 FQGTGA. CDR3 in amino acids: CASSAPGPSYNEQFF. The DNA of the CDR3 is TGTGCCAGCAGTGCCCCGGGACCCTCCTACAATGAGCAGTTCTTC. Variable domain in full (rest from reference TRBV7-3 and TRBJ2-1): GAGVSQTPSNKVTEKGKYVELRCDPISGHTALYWYRQSLGQGPEFLIYFQGTGAADDSGLPNDRFFAVRPEGSVSTLKIQRTERGDSAVYLCASSAPGPSYNEQFFGPGTRLTVL.

At least ten counts were recorded for this clonotype. The chain uses TRBV7-9 and TRBJ2-5; TRBD1 is a possible D gene (6 bases). The CDR3 extends over 13 amino acids. Germline values: CDR1 SEHNR, CDR2 FQNEAQ (reference sequence). The ends were cut back, 8 bases at V and 0 bases at J, with 10 bases in the middle. CDR3 amino acids: CASGTGYQETQYF. The DNA of the CDR3 is TGTGCCAGCGGAACAGGGTACCAAGAGACCCAGTACTTC. The complete variable domain, with remaining parts taken from reference TRBV7-9 and TRBJ2-5, reads DTGVSQNPRHKITKRGQNVTFRCDPISEHNRLYWYRQTLGQGPEFLTYFQNEAQLEKSRLLSDRFSAERPKGSFSTLEIQRTEQGDSAMYLCASGTGYQETQYFGPGTRLLVL.

A single count supports this clonotype. A single base separates this from a much larger clone, so it may be a read error. J is TRBJ2-3 and V is TRBV7-3; either TRBD1 or TRBD2 may fit D (5 bases each). Trimming took off 6 bases at V and 2 bases at J, with 15 bases between the two ends. This CDR3 spans 15 amino acids. The V gene's germline CDR1 is SGHTA and CDR2 FQGTGA. The CDR3 spells CASRSFGTNTDTQYF. The CDR3 DNA reads as TGTGCCAGCAGATCTTTCGGGACCAACACAGATACGCAGTATTTT.

The chain combines TRBV7-2 with TRBJ2-1, with 8 bases aligning to TRBD1. Trimming removed 1 base from V and 2 bases from J; junction bases left unmatched: 4. This CDR3 is 16 amino acids long. Looked up from germline, CDR1 is SGHTA and CDR2 is FQGNSA. The CDR3 protein is CASSLGRGLAYNEQFF. CDR3 nucleotide sequence: TGTGCCAGCAGCTTAGGCAGGGGGCTTGCCTACAATGAGCAGTTCTTC.

This clonotype occurred a few times. This sequence joins TRBV7-9 and TRBJ1-6; TRBD1 agrees at 7 bases. The CDR3 contains 14 residues. V shed 5 bases, J shed 6 bases, and the junction held 4 bases outside the gene matches. CDR1 and CDR2 (germline): SEHNR, FQNEAQ (reference sequence). CDR3: CASSPDRINSPLHF. The CDR3 nucleotides read TGTGCCAGCAGCCCGGACAGGATTAATTCACCCCTCCACTTT.

This clonotype was seen ten or more times. This rearrangement joins TRBV11-2 to TRBJ2-7; either TRBD1 or TRBD2 may fit D (5 bases each). The V end was cut by 1 base, the J end by 9 bases, with 16 bases between. CDR3 size: 14 residues. Germline V gene sequence: CDR1 SGHAT, CDR2 FQNNGV. CDR3 region: CASSLAGTAGRQYF. In DNA form, the CDR3 reads TGTGCCAGCAGCTTAGCCGGGACGGCGGGTCGGCAGTACTTC.

This clonotype was observed a few times. The CDR3 sequence: CASSLSGTGAGANVLTF. The CDR3 region has the DNA TGTGCCAGCAGCTTAAGCGGGACAGGGGCTGGGGCCAACGTCCTGACTTTC. The chain recombines TRBV7-3 with TRBJ2-6; 10 bases are shared with TRBD1. The germline gives CDR1 SGHTA, CDR2 FQGTGA. V lost 1 base and J lost 2; bases outside the gene matches: 2. There are 17 residues in the CDR3.

This clonotype was counted ten times or more. V and J are TRBV7-2 and TRBJ2-3; D gene uncertain. The CDR3 spans 15 residues. Germline CDR1 SGHTA, CDR2 FQGNSA. V lost 1 base, J lost 1 base, and 9 bases lay in between. CDR3: CASSLVGRRTDTQYF. The CDR3 bases are TGTGCCAGCAGCTTAGTAGGACGCCGCACAGATACGCAGTATTTT.

This clonotype was counted only a few times. The rearrangement joins TRBV7-2 to TRBJ2-5; D gene unclear. Germline V lookup: CDR1 SGHTA, CDR2 FQGNSA. The CDR3 contains 17 residues. V was clipped by 1 base and J by 1 base, with 16 bases between them. Written as DNA, the CDR3 is TGTGCCAGCAGCTTAGGTGAAGGGATCACAACCCAAGAGACCCAGTACTTC. The encoded protein is CASSLGEGITTQETQYF.

This clonotype has a handful of counts. The DNA for the CDR3 is TGTGCCAGCACCAAACAGGGAAACAATGAGCAGTTCTTC. Translation gives CASTKQGNNEQFF. This chain connects TRBV6-2 or TRBV6-3 to TRBJ2-1; the D gene is possibly TRBD1 (6 bases). V lost 7 bases, J lost 5 bases, and 12 bases lay in between. Germline V CDR1 and CDR2: MNHEY, SVGEGT. The CDR3 extends over 13 amino acids.